Each of the 21 T cell receptor beta chains below was sequenced from the same sample in a study of T-cell reconstitution after alpha-beta-depleted transplantation in children. A library of TCRbeta sequences, prepared with unique molecular identifiers, was generated. TCRdb fed the PCR reads into MiXCR, producing one record per CDR3 protein. Found here are 450,000 to 550,000 distinct CDR3 sequences, 10% to 12% of them singletons; the top ten hold approximately 15%. The material was PBMCs, mostly from graft donor cells, obtained 180 days after TCRalphabeta/CD19-depleted stem cell transplant. The receptors stem from a female patient between 2 and 15 years old who had a stem cell transplant for aplastic anemia, so the T cells may come from the graft donor.

The chain uses TRBV7-9 and TRBJ2-1; 7 bases line up with TRBD1. CDR1 SEHNR and CDR2 FQNEAQ come from the germline V gene (reference sequence). V lost 6 bases to trimming and J lost 15 bases; unmatched junction nucleotides: 17. This CDR3 has 14 amino acids. CDR3 amino acids: CASRTPEDRLRAFF. Here the CDR3 DNA reads TGTGCCAGCAGGACTCCAGAGGACAGGCTAAGGGCGTTCTTC.

This clonotype was detected only a few times. The chain has TRBV6-2 or TRBV6-3 and TRBJ2-5; D remains ambiguous. The CDR3 consists of 14 residues. Trimming took 6 bases from V and 2 from J, leaving 13 bases between them. Germline V gene lookup returns CDR1 MNHEY and CDR2 SVGEGT. CDR3 DNA: TGTGCCAGCAGGGAATCTCGGGCTCAAGAGACCCAGTACTTC. Protein: CASRESRAQETQYF.

This clonotype was recorded a few times. The chain carries TRBV6-2 or TRBV6-3 and TRBJ2-1; either TRBD1 or TRBD2 may fit D (5 bases each). V was trimmed by 7 bases and J by 2 bases, leaving 18 bases between them. CDR1 MNHEY and CDR2 SVGEGT come from the germline V gene. The CDR3 is made up of 16 amino acids. This chain's CDR3 is CASKGMELDPYNEQFF. DNA of the CDR3: TGTGCCAGCAAGGGGATGGAACTAGATCCCTACAATGAGCAGTTCTTC.

The chain links TRBV11-2 to TRBJ2-7; no reliable D call. Germline CDR1 SGHAT, CDR2 FQNNGV. V lost 2 bases, J lost 4 bases, and 15 bases lay in between. CDR3 length: 15 residues. CDR3 in DNA: TGTGCCAGCAGCTTACAAAGGGATGGGATGTACGAGCAGTACTTC. It is translated as CASSLQRDGMYEQYF.

V and J are TRBV27 and TRBJ2-4; D may be TRBD1 (5 bases). V lost 4 bases and J 7 bases, leaving 17 bases between the germline ends. This CDR3 has 15 residues. Per the germline V gene, CDR1 is MNHEY and CDR2 is SMNVEV (reference sequence). In nucleotides, the CDR3 is TGTGCCAGCAGTTCCCGCAAAGGGGCCCGCAACATTCAGTACTTC. Translation gives CASSSRKGARNIQYF.

The chain carries TRBV7-2 and TRBJ1-1, with no clear D. This CDR3 has 11 residues. Deletions cut 4 bases from V and 11 bases from J, with 11 bases between. Germline V gene data show CDR1 as SGHTA and CDR2 as FQGNSA. The chain's CDR3 is CASSSRSRAFF. DNA of the CDR3: TGTGCCAGCAGCTCGAGGAGTAGGGCTTTCTTT.

This clonotype turned up a few times. This chain connects TRBV12-3 or TRBV12-4 to TRBJ2-2; D is unresolved. V lost 2 bases, J lost 6 bases, and 13 bases lay in between. The CDR3 consists of 15 residues. CDR3 nucleotides: TGTGCCAGCAGTTTATTGTTTTTGGCTTCCGGGGAGCTGTTTTTT. Amino acids: CASSLLFLASGELFF.

The chain has TRBV5-1 and TRBJ2-5, with D tentatively TRBD1 (6 bases). The germline V gene has CDR1 SGHRS and CDR2 YFSETQ. V was clipped by 0 bases and J by 2 bases, with 17 bases between them. The CDR3 has 17 residues. The CDR3 spells CASSLDNRVMRQETQYF. The CDR3 DNA is TGCGCCAGCAGCTTGGACAACAGGGTGATGCGTCAAGAGACCCAGTACTTC.

There are a few counts of this clonotype. The chain combines TRBV20-1 with TRBJ1-5; perhaps TRBD1 as D (5 bases). CDR1 and CDR2 from the germline V gene are DFQATT and SNEGSKA (reference sequence). This CDR3 region has 17 residues. V lost 3 bases to trimming and J lost 2 bases, with 20 bases between them. This chain's CDR3 is CSASGDRGRTGNQPQHF. In nucleotides, the CDR3 is TGCAGTGCTAGTGGGGACCGGGGAAGAACTGGCAATCAGCCCCAGCATTTT.

In its sample, this clonotype was seen many times. V and J are TRBV20-1 and TRBJ2-2, with D possibly being TRBD1 (6 bases). CDR1 is DFQATT and CDR2 is SNEGSKA in the germline V gene (reference sequence). CDR3 size: 15 residues. V gave up 3 bases and J gave up 1 base, with 12 bases separating them. The DNA for the CDR3 is TGCAGTGCTAGGCCCGGGACAAAGAACACCGGGGAGCTGTTTTTT. This sequence encodes CSARPGTKNTGELFF.

The V call is TRBV10-3, the J call TRBJ2-5, with 9 bases aligning to TRBD1. The length of the CDR3 is 16 residues. Germline trimming cut 4 bases from V and 2 bases from J; bases unmatched to any gene: 8. From germline, CDR1 is ENHRY and CDR2 SYGVKD. The CDR3 loop reads CAISANLGQGQETQYF. DNA for the CDR3: TGTGCCATCAGTGCAAACCTGGGACAGGGTCAAGAGACCCAGTACTTC.

This clonotype was observed a few times. CDR3 region: CASSLPRDRVTGELFF. The DNA for the CDR3 is TGCGCCAGCAGCCTCCCCCGGGACAGGGTGACCGGGGAGCTGTTTTTT. The chain combines TRBV5-1 with TRBJ2-2; TRBD1 matches 9 bases. CDR3 length equals 16 residues. J was trimmed by 5 bases and V by 4 bases; bases with no gene match: 9. Germline assignment: CDR1 SGHRS and CDR2 YFSETQ.

This clonotype was seen a few times. This chain connects TRBV9 to TRBJ2-3; D is unclear. In germline, CDR1 is SGDLS, CDR2 YYNGEE. This CDR3 comprises 15 residues. The ends were cut back, 3 bases at V and 0 bases at J, with 11 bases in the middle. DNA for the CDR3: TGTGCCAGCAGCGCGGAGACGGCTAGCACAGATACGCAGTATTTT. Residues: CASSAETASTDTQYF. Drawing the rest from reference TRBV9 and TRBJ2-3, the complete variable domain is DSGVTQTPKHLITATGQRVTLRCSPRSGDLSVYWYQQSLDQGLQFLIQYYNGEERAKGNILERFSAQQFPDLHSELNLSSLELGDSALYFCASSAETASTDTQYFGPGTRLTVL.

This clonotype was seen a few times. The chain carries TRBV9 and TRBJ1-4; the D gene is possibly TRBD1 (6 bases). From germline, CDR1 is SGDLS and CDR2 YYNGEE. The CDR3 is 15 residues long. The V end lost 3 bases, the J end lost 0 bases, and 9 bases lay between the germline ends. This chain's CDR3 is CASSGEGATNEKLFF. For the CDR3, the DNA is TGTGCCAGCAGCGGAGAGGGGGCAACTAATGAAAAACTGTTTTTT.

This rearrangement joins TRBV5-1 to TRBJ2-2; D is undetermined. CDR3 length: 13 residues. The V and J ends lost 4 bases and 3 bases respectively, with 7 bases between them. CDR1 and CDR2 from the germline V gene are SGHRS and YFSETQ. CDR3 sequence reads: CASSARYTGELFF. The CDR3 DNA reads TGCGCCAGCAGCGCTCGGTACACCGGGGAGCTGTTTTTT.

This clonotype was observed at least ten times. The chain uses TRBV15 and TRBJ1-5; 7 bases line up with TRBD1. Germline V gene lookup returns CDR1 LNHNV and CDR2 YYDKDF (reference sequence). Trimming took 0 bases from V and 7 from J; bases not matched to a gene: 21. CDR3 length equals 20 residues. CDR3 amino acids: CATSRDKDRIDRQGSQPQHF. The CDR3 DNA is TGTGCCACCAGCAGAGATAAAGATAGGATTGACCGACAGGGTAGCCAGCCCCAGCATTTT.

The rearrangement uses TRBV29-1 and TRBJ2-7; the D is unclear. Between the trimmed V and J ends, which lost 8 bases and 0 bases, there was a span of 14 bases. This CDR3 spans 13 amino acids. The germline V gene has CDR1 SQVTM and CDR2 ANQGSEA. The CDR3 protein is CSPRASCSYEQYF. As DNA, the CDR3 is TGCAGCCCTCGCGCCAGTTGCTCCTACGAGCAGTACTTC.

This clonotype has ten or more counts. The chain couples TRBV15 to TRBJ1-6; 11 bases are a match to TRBD1. After removal of 1 base from V and 4 bases from J, the junction contained 0 bases not matched to a gene. Germline V gene lookup returns CDR1 LNHNV and CDR2 YYDKDF (reference sequence). There are 16 residues in the CDR3. The CDR3 region has the DNA TGTGCCACCAGCAGAGGGGACAGGGGGTATAATTCACCCCTCCACTTT. Translation: CATSRGDRGYNSPLHF.

The chain combines TRBV11-2 with TRBJ1-4, with 10 positions matching TRBD1. The CDR3 contains 19 residues. CDR1 and CDR2 from the germline V gene are SGHAT and FQNNGV. J was trimmed by 1 base and V by 5 bases; bases with no gene match: 13. The DNA for the CDR3 is TGTGCCAGCAGCCCCGGGACAGGGGAGAGGCGGGTAACTAATGAAAAACTGTTTTTT. Amino acid sequence: CASSPGTGERRVTNEKLFF.

This clonotype occurred many times. The chain employs TRBV6-2 or TRBV6-3 and TRBJ2-7; perhaps TRBD1 as D (6 bases). V was clipped by 4 bases and J by 0 bases, with 13 bases between them. CDR3 size: 15 residues. Germline CDR1 and CDR2: MNHEY and SVGEGT. CDR3 bases: TGTGCCAGCAGTTTCGACAGGTCCCTCTCCTACGAGCAGTACTTC. Amino acids: CASSFDRSLSYEQYF.

The table lists this clonotype with many counts. Germline is not matched at one junction end, which may reflect a read error. This chain links TRBV15 with TRBJ2-1; D uncertain. Per germline, CDR1 LNHNV and CDR2 YYDKDF (reference sequence). The CDR3 is 16 amino acids. The CDR3 loop reads CATSSRDSTLSNELFF. The DNA of the CDR3 is TGTGCCACCAGCAGTCGCGACTCCACCTTATCCAATGAGCTGTTCTTC.